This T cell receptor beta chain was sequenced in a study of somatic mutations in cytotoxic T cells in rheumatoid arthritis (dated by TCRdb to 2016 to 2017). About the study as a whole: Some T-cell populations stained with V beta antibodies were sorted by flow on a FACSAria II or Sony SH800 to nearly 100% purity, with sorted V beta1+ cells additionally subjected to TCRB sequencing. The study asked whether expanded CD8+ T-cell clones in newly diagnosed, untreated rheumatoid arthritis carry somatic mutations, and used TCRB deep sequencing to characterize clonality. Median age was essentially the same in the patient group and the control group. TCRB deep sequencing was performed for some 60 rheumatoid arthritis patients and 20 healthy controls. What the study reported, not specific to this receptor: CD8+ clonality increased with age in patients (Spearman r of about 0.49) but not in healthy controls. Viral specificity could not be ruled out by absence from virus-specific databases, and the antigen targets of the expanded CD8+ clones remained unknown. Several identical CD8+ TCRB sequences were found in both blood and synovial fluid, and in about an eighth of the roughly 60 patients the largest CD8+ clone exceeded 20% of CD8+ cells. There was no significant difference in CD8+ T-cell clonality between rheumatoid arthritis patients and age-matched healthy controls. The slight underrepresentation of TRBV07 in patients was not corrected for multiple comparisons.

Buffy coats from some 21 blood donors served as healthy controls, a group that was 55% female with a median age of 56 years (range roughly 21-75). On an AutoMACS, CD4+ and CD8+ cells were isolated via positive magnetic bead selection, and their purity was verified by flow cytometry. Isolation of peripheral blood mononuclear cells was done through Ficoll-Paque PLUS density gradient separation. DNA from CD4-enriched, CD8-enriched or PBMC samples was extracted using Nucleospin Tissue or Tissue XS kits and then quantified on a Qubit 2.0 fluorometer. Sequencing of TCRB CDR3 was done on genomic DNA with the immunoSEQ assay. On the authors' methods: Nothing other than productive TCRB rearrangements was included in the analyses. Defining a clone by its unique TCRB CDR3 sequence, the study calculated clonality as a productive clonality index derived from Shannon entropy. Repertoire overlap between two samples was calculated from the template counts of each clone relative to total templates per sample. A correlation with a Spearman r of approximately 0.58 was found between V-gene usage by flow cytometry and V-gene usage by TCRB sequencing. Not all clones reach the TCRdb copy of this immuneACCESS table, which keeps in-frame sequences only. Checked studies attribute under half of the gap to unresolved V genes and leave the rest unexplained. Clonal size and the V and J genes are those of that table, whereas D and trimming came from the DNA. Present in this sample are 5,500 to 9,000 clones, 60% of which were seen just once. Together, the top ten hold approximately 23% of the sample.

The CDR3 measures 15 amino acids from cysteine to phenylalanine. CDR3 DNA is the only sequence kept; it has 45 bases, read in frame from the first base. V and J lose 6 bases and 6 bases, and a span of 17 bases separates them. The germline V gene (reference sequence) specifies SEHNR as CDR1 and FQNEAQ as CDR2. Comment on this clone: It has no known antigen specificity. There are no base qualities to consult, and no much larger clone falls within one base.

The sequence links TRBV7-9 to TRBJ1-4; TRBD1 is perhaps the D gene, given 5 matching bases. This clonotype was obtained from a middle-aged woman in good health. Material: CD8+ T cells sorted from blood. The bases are TGTGCCAGCAGACGCAAGGGTGGAGGGGATGAAAAACTGTTTTTT. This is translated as CASRRKGGGDEKLFF.